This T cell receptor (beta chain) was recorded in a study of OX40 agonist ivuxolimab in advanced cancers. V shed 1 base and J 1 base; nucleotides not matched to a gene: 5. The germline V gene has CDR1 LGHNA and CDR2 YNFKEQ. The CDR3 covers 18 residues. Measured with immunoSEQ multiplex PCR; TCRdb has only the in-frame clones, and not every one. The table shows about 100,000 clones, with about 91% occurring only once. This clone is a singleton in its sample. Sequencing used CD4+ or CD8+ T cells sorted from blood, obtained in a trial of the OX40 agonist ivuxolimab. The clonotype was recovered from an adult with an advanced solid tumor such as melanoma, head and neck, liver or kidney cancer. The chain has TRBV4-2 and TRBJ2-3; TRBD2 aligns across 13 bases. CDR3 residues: CASSQVGGLAGGTDTQYF. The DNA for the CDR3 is TGTGCCAGCAGCCAAGTGGGAGGACTAGCGGGGGGCACAGATACGCAGTATTTT.